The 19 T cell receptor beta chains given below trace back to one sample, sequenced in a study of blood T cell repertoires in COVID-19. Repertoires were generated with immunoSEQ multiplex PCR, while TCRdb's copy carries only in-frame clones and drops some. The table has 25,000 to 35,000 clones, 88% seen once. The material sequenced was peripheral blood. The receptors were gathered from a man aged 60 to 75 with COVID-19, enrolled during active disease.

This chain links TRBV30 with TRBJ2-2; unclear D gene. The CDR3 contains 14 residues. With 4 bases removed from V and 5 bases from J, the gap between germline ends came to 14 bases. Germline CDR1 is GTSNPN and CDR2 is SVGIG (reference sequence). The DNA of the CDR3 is TGTGCCTGGACCCCCCCGGTGTGGACCGGGGAGCTGTTTTTT. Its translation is CAWTPPVWTGELFF.

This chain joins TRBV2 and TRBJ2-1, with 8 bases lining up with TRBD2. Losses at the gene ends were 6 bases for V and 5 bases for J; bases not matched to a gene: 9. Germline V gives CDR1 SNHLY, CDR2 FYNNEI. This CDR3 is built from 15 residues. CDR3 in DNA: TGTGCCAGCAGACCCGGACTAGCTGACCACAATGAGCAGTTCTTC. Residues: CASRPGLADHNEQFF.

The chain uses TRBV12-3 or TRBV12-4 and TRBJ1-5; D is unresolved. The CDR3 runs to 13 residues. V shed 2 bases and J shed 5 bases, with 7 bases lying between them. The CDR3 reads CASSLFPDQPQHF. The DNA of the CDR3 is TGTGCCAGCAGTTTATTTCCAGATCAGCCCCAGCATTTT.

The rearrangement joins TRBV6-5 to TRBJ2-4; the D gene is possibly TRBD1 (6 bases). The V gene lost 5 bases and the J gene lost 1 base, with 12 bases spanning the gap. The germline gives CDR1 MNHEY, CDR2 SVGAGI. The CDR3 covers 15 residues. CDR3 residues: CASSRTEIAKNIQYF. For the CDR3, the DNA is TGTGCCAGCAGTAGGACAGAAATCGCCAAAAACATTCAGTACTTC.

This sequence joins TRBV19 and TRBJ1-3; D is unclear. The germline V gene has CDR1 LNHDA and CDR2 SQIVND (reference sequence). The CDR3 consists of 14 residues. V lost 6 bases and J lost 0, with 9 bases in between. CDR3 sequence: CASRRENSGNTIYF. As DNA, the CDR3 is TGTGCCAGTAGGAGGGAAAACTCTGGAAACACCATATATTTT. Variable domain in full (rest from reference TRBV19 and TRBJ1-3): DGGITQSPKYLFRKEGQNVTLSCEQNLNHDAMYWYRQDPGQGLRLIYYSQIVNDFQKGDIAEGYSVSREKKESFPLTVTSAQKNPTAFYLCASRRENSGNTIYFGEGSWLTVV.

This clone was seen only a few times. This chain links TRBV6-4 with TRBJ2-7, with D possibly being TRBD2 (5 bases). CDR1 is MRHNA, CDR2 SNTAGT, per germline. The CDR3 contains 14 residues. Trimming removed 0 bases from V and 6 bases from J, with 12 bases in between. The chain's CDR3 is CASSDSSEGSEQYF. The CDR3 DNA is TGTGCCAGCAGTGACTCCTCAGAGGGAAGCGAGCAGTACTTC.

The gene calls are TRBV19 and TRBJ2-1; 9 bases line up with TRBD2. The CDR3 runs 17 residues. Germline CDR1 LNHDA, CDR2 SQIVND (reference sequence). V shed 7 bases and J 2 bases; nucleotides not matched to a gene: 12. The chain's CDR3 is CASISGASGIPYNEQFF. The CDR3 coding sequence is TGTGCCAGTATTTCCGGAGCTAGCGGGATCCCCTACAATGAGCAGTTCTTC.

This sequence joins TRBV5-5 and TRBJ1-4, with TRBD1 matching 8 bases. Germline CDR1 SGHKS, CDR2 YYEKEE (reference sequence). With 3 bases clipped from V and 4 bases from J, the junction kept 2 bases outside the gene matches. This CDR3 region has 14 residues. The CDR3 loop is CASSSGGGNEKLFF. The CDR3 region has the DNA TGTGCCAGCAGCTCAGGGGGCGGTAATGAAAAACTGTTTTTT.

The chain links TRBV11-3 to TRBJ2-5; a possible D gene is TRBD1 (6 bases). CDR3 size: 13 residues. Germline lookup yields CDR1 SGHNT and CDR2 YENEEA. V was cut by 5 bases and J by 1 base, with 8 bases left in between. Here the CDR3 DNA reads TGTGCCAGCAGCAAGGGGGTCCAAGAGACCCAGTACTTC. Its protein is CASSKGVQETQYF. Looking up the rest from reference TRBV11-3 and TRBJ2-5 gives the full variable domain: EAGVVQSPRYKIIEKKQPVAFWCNPISGHNTLYWYLQNLGQGPELLIRYENEEAVDDSQLPKDRFSAERLKGVDSTLKIQPAELGDSAVYLCASSKGVQETQYFGPGTRLLVL.

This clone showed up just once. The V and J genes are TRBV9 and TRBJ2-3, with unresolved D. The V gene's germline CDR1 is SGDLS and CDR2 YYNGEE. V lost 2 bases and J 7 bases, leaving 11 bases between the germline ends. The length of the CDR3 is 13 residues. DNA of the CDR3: TGTGCCAGCAGCGTCGCTAGTACAAATACGCAGTATTTT. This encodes CASSVASTNTQYF. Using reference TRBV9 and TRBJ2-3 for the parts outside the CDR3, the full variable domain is DSGVTQTPKHLITATGQRVTLRCSPRSGDLSVYWYQQSLDQGLQFLIQYYNGEERAKGNILERFSAQQFPDLHSELNLSSLELGDSALYFCASSVASTNTQYFGPGTRLTVL.

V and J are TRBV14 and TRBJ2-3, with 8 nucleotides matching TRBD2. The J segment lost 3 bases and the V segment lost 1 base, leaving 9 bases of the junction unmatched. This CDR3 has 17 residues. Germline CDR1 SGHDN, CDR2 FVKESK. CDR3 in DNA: TGTGCCAGCAGCCAAGGGTTCGCGGCGGGAGGAACAGATACGCAGTATTTT. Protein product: CASSQGFAAGGTDTQYF.

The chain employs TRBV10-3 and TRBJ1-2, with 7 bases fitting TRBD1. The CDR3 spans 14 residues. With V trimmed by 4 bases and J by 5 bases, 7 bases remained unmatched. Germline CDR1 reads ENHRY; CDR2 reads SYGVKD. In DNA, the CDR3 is TGTGCCATCAGTGTGGGTGGGACAGCATATGGCTACACCTTC. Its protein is CAISVGGTAYGYTF.

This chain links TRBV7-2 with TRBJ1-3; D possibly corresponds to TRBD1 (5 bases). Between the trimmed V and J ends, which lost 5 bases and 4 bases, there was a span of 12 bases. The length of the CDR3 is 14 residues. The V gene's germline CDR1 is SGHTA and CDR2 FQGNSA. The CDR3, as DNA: TGTGCCAGCAGCCCGACAGTAGTGGGAAACACCATATATTTT. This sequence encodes CASSPTVVGNTIYF.

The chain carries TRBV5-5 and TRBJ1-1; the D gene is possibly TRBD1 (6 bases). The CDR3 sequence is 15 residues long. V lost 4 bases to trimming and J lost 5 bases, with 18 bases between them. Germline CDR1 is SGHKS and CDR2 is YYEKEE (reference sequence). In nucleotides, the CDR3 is TGTGCCAGCAGCCCTGGGGGCCACTTGGGGACTGAAGCTTTCTTT. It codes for CASSPGGHLGTEAFF.

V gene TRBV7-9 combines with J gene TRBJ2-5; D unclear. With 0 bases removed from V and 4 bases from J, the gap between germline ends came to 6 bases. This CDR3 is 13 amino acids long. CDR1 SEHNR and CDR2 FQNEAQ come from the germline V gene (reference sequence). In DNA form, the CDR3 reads TGTGCCAGCAGCTTAGCGAGTGGAGAGACCCAGTACTTC. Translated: CASSLASGETQYF.

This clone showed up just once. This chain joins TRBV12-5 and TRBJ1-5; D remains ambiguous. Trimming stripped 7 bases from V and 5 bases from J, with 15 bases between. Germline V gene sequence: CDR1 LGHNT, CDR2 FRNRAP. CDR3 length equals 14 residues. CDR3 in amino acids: CASAPSPLDQPQHF. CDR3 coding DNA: TGTGCTAGTGCCCCTTCCCCCCTCGATCAGCCCCAGCATTTT.

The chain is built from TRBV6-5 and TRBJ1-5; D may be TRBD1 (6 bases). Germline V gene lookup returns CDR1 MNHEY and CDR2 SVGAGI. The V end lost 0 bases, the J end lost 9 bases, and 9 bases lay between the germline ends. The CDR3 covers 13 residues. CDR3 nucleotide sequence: TGTGCCAGCAGTTACTCGGGAGGGGGGCCCCAGCATTTT. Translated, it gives CASSYSGGGPQHF.

CDR3: CSVAGHSNQPQHF. CDR3 nucleotides: TGCAGCGTAGCAGGGCATAGCAATCAGCCCCAGCATTTT. This chain joins TRBV29-1 and TRBJ1-5, with TRBD1 as a possible D gene (5 bases). This CDR3 comprises 13 residues. Germline values: CDR1 SQVTM, CDR2 ANQGSEA. V was trimmed by 6 bases and J by 0 bases, leaving 9 bases between them.

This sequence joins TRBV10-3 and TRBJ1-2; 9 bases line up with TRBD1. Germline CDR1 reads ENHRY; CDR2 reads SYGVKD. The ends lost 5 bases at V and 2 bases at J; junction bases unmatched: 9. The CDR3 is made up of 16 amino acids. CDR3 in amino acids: CAISRDRATNNYGYTF. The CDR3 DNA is TGTGCCATCAGTAGGGACAGGGCGACGAACAACTATGGCTACACCTTC.